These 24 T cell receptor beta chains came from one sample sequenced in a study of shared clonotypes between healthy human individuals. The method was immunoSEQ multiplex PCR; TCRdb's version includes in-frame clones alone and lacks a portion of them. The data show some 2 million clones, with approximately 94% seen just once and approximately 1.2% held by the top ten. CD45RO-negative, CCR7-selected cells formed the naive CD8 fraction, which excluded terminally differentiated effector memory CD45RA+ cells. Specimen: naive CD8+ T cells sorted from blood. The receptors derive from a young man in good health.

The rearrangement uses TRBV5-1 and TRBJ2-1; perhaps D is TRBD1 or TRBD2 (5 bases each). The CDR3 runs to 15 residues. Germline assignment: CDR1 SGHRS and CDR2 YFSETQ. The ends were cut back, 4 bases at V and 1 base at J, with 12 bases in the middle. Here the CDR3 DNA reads TGCGCCAGCAGCCTGGTCGGGGCGTCCTACAATGAGCAGTTCTTC. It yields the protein CASSLVGASYNEQFF.

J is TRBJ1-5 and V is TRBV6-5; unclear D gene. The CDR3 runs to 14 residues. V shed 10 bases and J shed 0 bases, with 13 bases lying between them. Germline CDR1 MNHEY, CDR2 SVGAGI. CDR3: CATKGSYSNQPQHF. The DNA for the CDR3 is TGTGCCACCAAAGGCAGTTATAGCAATCAGCCCCAGCATTTT.

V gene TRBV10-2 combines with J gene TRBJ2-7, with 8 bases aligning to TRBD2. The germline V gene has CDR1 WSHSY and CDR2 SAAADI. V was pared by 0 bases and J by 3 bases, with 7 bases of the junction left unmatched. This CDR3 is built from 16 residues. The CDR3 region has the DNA TGCGCCAGCAGTGAGTCTATGGGACTAGACTTCTACGAGCAGTACTTC. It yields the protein CASSESMGLDFYEQYF.

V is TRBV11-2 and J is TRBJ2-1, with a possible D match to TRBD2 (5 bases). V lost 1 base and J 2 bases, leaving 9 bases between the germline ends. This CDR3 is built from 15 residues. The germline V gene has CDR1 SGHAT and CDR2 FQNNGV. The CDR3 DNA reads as TGTGCCAGCAGCTTAGGCGCCGGGACCTACAATGAGCAGTTCTTC. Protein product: CASSLGAGTYNEQFF.

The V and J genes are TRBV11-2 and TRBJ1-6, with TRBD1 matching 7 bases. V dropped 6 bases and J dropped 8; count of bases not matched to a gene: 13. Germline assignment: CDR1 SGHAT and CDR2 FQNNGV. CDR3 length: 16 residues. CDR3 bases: TGTGCCAGCAGTTCAAGAGGAGACAGGGTTGATTCACCCCTCCACTTT. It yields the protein CASSSRGDRVDSPLHF.

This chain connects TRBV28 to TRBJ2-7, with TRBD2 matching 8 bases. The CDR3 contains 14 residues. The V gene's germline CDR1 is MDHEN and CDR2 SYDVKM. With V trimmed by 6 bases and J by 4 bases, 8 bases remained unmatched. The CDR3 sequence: CASRPPGLGYEQYF. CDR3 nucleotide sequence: TGTGCCAGCAGACCCCCGGGACTAGGTTACGAGCAGTACTTC.

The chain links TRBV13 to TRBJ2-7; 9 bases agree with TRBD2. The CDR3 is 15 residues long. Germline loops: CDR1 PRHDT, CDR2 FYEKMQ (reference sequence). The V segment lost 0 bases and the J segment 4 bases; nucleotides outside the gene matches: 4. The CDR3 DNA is TGTGCCAGCAGCTTAGGAGTAGCGGGAGTGTACGAGCAGTACTTC. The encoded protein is CASSLGVAGVYEQYF. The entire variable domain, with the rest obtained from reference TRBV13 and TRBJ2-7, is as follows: AAGVIQSPRHLIKEKRETATLKCYPIPRHDTVYWYQQGPGQDPQFLISFYEKMQSDKGSIPDRFSAQQFSDYHSELNMSSLELGDSALYFCASSLGVAGVYEQYFGPGTRLTVT.

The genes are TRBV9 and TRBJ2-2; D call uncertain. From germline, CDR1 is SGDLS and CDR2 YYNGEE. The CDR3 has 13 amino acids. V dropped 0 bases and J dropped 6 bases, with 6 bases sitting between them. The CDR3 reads CASSVVTSGELFF. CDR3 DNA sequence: TGTGCCAGCAGCGTAGTGACGTCCGGGGAGCTGTTTTTT. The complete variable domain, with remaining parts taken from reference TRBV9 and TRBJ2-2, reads DSGVTQTPKHLITATGQRVTLRCSPRSGDLSVYWYQQSLDQGLQFLIQYYNGEERAKGNILERFSAQQFPDLHSELNLSSLELGDSALYFCASSVVTSGELFFGEGSRLTVL.

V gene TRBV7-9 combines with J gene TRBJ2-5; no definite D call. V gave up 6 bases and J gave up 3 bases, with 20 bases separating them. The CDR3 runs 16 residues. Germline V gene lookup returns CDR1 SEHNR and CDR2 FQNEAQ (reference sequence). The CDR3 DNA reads TGTGCCAGCAGGCCCCGTTACGGCACTGGGGAAGAGACCCAGTACTTC. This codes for CASRPRYGTGEETQYF.

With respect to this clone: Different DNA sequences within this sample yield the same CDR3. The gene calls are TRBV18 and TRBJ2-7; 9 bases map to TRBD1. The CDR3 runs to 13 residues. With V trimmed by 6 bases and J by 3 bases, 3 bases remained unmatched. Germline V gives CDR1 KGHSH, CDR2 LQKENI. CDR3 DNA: TGTGCCAGCTCCACGGGACAGGGCTACGAGCAGTACTTC. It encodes CASSTGQGYEQYF.

The CDR3 sequence is CASSATGGNEQYF. CDR3 DNA sequence: TGTGCCAGCAGTGCGACAGGGGGCAACGAGCAGTACTTC. V usage is TRBV6-4 and J usage is TRBJ2-7; TRBD1 agrees at 10 bases. Germline V gives CDR1 MRHNA, CDR2 SNTAGT. CDR3 length: 13 residues. V lost 4 bases, J lost 5 bases, and 2 bases stayed unmatched.

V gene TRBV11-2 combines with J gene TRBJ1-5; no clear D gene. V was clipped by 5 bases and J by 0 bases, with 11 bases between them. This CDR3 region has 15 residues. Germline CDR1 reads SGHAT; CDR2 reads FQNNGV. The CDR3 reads CASSPTPDSNQPQHF. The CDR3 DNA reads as TGTGCCAGCAGCCCAACCCCCGATAGCAATCAGCCCCAGCATTTT.

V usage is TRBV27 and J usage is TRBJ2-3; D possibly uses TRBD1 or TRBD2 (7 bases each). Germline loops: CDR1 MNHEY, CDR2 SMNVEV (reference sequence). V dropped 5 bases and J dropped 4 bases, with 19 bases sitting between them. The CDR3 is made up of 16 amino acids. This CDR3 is CASSPSPGGAADTQYF. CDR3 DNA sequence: TGTGCCAGCAGTCCCAGCCCAGGGGGGGCGGCAGATACGCAGTATTTT.

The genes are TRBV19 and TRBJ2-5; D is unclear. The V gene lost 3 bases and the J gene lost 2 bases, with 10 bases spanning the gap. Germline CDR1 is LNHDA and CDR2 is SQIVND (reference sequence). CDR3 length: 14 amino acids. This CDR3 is CASSIGTDQETQYF. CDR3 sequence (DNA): TGTGCCAGTAGTATTGGTACAGATCAAGAGACCCAGTACTTC.

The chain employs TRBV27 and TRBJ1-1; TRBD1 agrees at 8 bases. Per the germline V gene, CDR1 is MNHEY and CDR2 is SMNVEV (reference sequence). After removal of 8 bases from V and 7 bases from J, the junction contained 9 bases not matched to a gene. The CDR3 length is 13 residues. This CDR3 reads CASQAGQGVEAFF. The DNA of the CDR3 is TGTGCCAGCCAAGCAGGACAGGGTGTTGAAGCTTTCTTT.

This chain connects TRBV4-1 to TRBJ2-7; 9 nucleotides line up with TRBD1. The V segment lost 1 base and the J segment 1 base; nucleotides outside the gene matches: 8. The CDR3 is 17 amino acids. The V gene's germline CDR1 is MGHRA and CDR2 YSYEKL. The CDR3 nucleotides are TGCGCCAGCAGCCAAGTCCCGGGACAGGGTAGGTCCTACGAGCAGTACTTC. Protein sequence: CASSQVPGQGRSYEQYF.

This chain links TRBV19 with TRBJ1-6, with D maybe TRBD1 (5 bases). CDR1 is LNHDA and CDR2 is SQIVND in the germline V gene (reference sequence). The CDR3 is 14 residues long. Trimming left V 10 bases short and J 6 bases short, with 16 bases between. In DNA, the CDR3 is TGTGCCACCCGAGGGCAGGGAATTAATTCACCCCTCCACTTT. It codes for CATRGQGINSPLHF.

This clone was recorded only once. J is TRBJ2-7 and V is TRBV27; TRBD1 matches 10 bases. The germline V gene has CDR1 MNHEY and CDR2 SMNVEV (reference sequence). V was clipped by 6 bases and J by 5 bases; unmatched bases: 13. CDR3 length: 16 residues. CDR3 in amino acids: CASRLSPGTGAHEQYF. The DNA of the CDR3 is TGTGCCAGCAGACTGAGTCCGGGGACAGGGGCCCACGAGCAGTACTTC.

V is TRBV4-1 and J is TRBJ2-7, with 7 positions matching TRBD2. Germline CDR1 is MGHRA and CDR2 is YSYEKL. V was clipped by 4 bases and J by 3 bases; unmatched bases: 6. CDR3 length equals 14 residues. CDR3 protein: CASSPSGALYEQYF. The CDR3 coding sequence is TGCGCCAGCAGCCCGAGCGGGGCTCTCTACGAGCAGTACTTC.

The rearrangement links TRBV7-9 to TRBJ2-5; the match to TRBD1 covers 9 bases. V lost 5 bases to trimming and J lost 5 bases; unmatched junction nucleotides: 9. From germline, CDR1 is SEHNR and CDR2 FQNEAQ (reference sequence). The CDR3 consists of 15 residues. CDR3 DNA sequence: TGTGCCAGCAGCCAGCGAACAGGGGGCGTTGAGACCCAGTACTTC. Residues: CASSQRTGGVETQYF.

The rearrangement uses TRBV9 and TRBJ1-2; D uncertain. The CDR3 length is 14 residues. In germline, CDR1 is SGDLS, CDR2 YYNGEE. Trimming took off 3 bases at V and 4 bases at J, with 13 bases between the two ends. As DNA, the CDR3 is TGTGCCAGCAGCGCTGACGGATACTCCTATGGCTACACCTTC. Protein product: CASSADGYSYGYTF.

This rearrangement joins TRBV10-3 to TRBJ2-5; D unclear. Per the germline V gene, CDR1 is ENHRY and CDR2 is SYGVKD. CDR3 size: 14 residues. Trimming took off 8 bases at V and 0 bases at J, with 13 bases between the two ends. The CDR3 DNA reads TGTGCCATCGGTTTGGACGTAAACCAAGAGACCCAGTACTTC. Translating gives CAIGLDVNQETQYF.

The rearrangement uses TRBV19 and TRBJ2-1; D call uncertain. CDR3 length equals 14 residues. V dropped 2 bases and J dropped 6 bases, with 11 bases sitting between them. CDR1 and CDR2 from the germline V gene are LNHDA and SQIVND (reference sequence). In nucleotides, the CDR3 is TGTGCCAGTAGTATAAGGCAGACCCTCAATGAGCAGTTCTTC. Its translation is CASSIRQTLNEQFF.

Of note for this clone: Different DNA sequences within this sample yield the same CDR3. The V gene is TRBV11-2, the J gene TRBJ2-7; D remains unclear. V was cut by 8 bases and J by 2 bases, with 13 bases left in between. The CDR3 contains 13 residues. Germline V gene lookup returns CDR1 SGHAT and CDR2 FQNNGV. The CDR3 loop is CASSFGRAYEQYF. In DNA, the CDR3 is TGTGCCAGCTCGTTCGGCCGAGCCTACGAGCAGTACTTC.